This T cell receptor beta chain was identified in a study of PD-1 blockade in classical Hodgkin lymphoma. Only a few counts were recorded for this clone. The target antigen is unknown. The CDR3 is made up of 15 amino acids. The germline V gene encodes CDR1 SGHAT and CDR2 FQNNGV. Deletions cut 5 bases from V and 4 bases from J, with 17 bases between. Brentuximab vedotin exposure varied among the patients, all of whom had relapsed after autologous stem cell transplantation. Measured with immunoSEQ multiplex PCR; TCRdb has only the in-frame clones, and not every one. This sample has about 11,000 clones, with about 80% found just once. Study-wide results and limits: Before treatment, complete responders showed about the same diversity as newly diagnosed patients. Repertoire difference causes, possibly disease activity or prior therapy, remain undefined. It was CD4+ TCR diversity, not CD8+, that rose significantly by C4D1.

The V call is TRBV11-2, the J call TRBJ2-5; TRBD2 might be the D (6 bases). The clonotype originates from a human donor with classical Hodgkin lymphoma. Sequences were derived from peripheral blood mononuclear cells (PBMCs), sampled before the second cycle of nivolumab. CDR3 sequence (DNA): TGTGCCAGCAGCCCGGGGGAGGTTTGGCTAGAGACCCAGTACTTC. This codes for CASSPGEVWLETQYF.